This T cell receptor (beta chain) comes out of a study of OX40 agonist ivuxolimab in advanced cancers. Findings of the study overall: The mean number of expanded clones was higher in CD8+ T cells than in CD4+. The specificity for antigen of the expanded peripheral T cells was not determined.

The CDR3 sequence is 12 residues long. Germline V gene sequence: CDR1 MDHEN, CDR2 SYDVKM. The germline V and J ends were trimmed by 5 bases and 7 bases, with 10 bases remaining between them. A history of autoimmune disease or systemic immunosuppression excluded patients. Peripheral blood came from all dose cohorts at three timepoints. In regard to this clone: Antigen: not known.

The table came from immunoSEQ multiplex PCR; TCRdb's copy has only in-frame clones and leaves some out. The data show around 89,000 clones, under 95% seen once. The source was CD4+ or CD8+ T cells sorted from blood, collected in a trial of the OX40 agonist ivuxolimab. The sequence came from an adult with an advanced solid tumor such as melanoma, head and neck, liver or kidney cancer. The V gene is TRBV28, the J gene TRBJ2-3, with D hard to call. The chain's CDR3 is CASSESGNTQYF. The CDR3 DNA sequence: TGTGCCAGCAGTGAATCAGGAAATACGCAGTATTTT.